This T cell receptor beta chain was captured in a study of T cells after yellow fever vaccination (dated by TCRdb to the late 2010s). Regarding the research as a whole: The SMART-Seq v4 Ultra Low Input RNA kit was used to prepare libraries from fractions with low cell numbers. Blood was drawn at multiple timepoints before and after primary and secondary immunization, with bulk PBMC replicates and cell subsets isolated. The cohort comprised two healthy male donors, one aged 18 to 30 and one aged 30 to 39 years. To follow T-cell clones before and after primary and booster YFV17D yellow fever vaccination, bulk TCR alpha and beta repertoires were sequenced over time. General findings and caveats noted by the study authors: Because abundant contaminating clonotypes from the bulk population could be contained in FACS-sorted repertoires, computational filtering was required. After the booster, most clones that had expanded after primary vaccination were detected again (roughly 96% of CD4 and under 90% of CD8), suggesting broad maintenance of memory. A small fraction of clonotypes showed up in both the CD4 and CD8 compartments, probably as a result of convergent recombination. Because the study included only a couple of donors, the extent to which the findings can be generalized is limited. The secondary T-cell response was found to be weaker but faster than the primary response, with a peak reached on day 5 rather than on day 15.

For sequencing, an Illumina NovaSeq 6000 was employed. Synthesis of TCR cDNA relied on 5'RACE template switching, a step that introduced a universal primer site along with unique molecular identifiers. cDNA synthesis was primed from both the TCR alpha and TCR beta constant segments. Two PCR steps were used to amplify libraries, with sample barcodes and sequencing adapters being added in the second step. Libraries were sequenced on Illumina HiSeq 2500 (2x100 bp) or NovaSeq (2x150 bp). On the authors' methods: Reads were demultiplexed and collapsed into UMI consensus sequences with MIGEC, and V(D)J alignment was performed with MiXCR. Using edgeR on replicate PBMC samples, clonotypes were called vaccine-responding if FDR was below 0.01 and the log2 fold change was above 5 up to day 15. Each bulk clonotype was labeled CD4 or CD8 based on which sequenced repertoire, CD4 or CD8, contained the clonotype at higher abundance. TCRdb ran its own pipeline on the public reads, namely fastp trimming at Q25 and MiXCR clone calling, and kept in-frame beta chains. Entries that share a CDR3 protein sequence are merged under the most common genes and DNA. These V and J calls originate from TCRdb's pipeline instead of the authors' own analysis. The sample table holds a few hundred thousand distinct CDR3 sequences, of which approximately 3.2% were seen once. Approximately 3.5% of the sample belongs to the ten largest clones.

The table lists this clonotype with many counts. The antigen it recognizes is unknown. The sample holds no much larger clone one base away, and base qualities are not on file. There are 14 amino acids in the CDR3, from cysteine to phenylalanine inclusive. Only the CDR3 DNA is retained, 42 bases long and in frame from the first base. CDR1 is given as SQVTM and CDR2 as ANQGSEA, both from the germline V gene. Relative to germline, V is 1 base shorter and J is 1 base shorter, with 10 bases between their ends. Per the publication, the treatment or condition label means: live attenuated yellow fever vaccine strain. A standard Ficoll-Paque protocol was used to isolate PBMCs from peripheral blood. CD4 and CD8 T-cell fractions were isolated with Dynabeads CD4 and CD8 positive selection kits. TriZol was used to extract RNA from bulk PBMCs, CD4 and CD8 fractions, and dextramer-positive and dextramer-negative fractions.

This TCR was recovered from a man aged 18 to 30 who received the YFV17D yellow fever vaccine. The receptor chain draws on TRBV29-1 and TRBJ1-1, with the D gene not confidently named. The input for sequencing was CD4+ T cells sorted from PBMCs, taken 10 days after the yellow fever booster vaccination. The sequenced DNA: TGCAGCGTTGAAGGAATTCCTGCGAACACTGAAGCTTTCTTT. The resulting protein is CSVEGIPANTEAFF.